The 19 T cell receptor beta chains presented below share a single source sample, sequenced in a study of beta chain features in type 1 diabetes. Expressed TCRB transcripts were sequenced, since all the RNA that had been isolated was reverse transcribed. Profiled with immunoSEQ multiplex PCR; TCRdb holds only in-frame clones, not every one. Among around 430,000 clones, about 32% were seen once, and the ten largest hold 0.05% to 0.065%. Sequencing was carried out using naive CD4+ T cells from blood. The receptors stem from a man aged 18 to 29 in good health.

This clone was seen a few times. J is TRBJ2-7 and V is TRBV30; TRBD1 aligns across 12 bases. This CDR3 comprises 14 residues. With V trimmed by 4 bases and J by 2 bases, 3 bases remained unmatched. The germline V gene has CDR1 GTSNPN and CDR2 SVGIG (reference sequence). CDR3 sequence reads: CAWNWDRGPYEQYF. The CDR3 nucleotides are TGTGCCTGGAATTGGGACAGGGGGCCCTACGAGCAGTACTTC.

This rearrangement joins TRBV30 to TRBJ2-1; D is perhaps TRBD2 (5 bases). The CDR3 length is 14 residues. Trimming took 8 bases from V and 3 from J, leaving 17 bases between them. Germline values: CDR1 GTSNPN, CDR2 SVGIG (reference sequence). CDR3 amino acids: CAGGSAGGYNEQFF. The CDR3 DNA follows: TGTGCCGGAGGTAGCGCTGGCGGCTACAATGAGCAGTTCTTC.

This clone has a handful of counts. The chain combines TRBV30 with TRBJ2-1; TRBD2 is a possible D gene (6 bases). CDR3 length: 12 residues. The ends were cut back, 1 base at V and 11 bases at J, with 12 bases in the middle. Per the germline V gene, CDR1 is GTSNPN and CDR2 is SVGIG (reference sequence). The DNA of the CDR3 is TGTGCCTGGAGTGGGACTAACATAAAGCAGTTCTTC. This encodes CAWSGTNIKQFF.

The gene calls are TRBV7-9 and TRBJ2-3; TRBD2 aligns across 7 bases. Germline V lookup: CDR1 SEHNR, CDR2 FQNEAQ (reference sequence). V was clipped by 5 bases and J by 3 bases; unmatched bases: 11. The length of the CDR3 is 16 residues. The CDR3 DNA is TGTGCCAGCAGCCGGCGAGGTGCGGGAGAAACAGATACGCAGTATTTT. Its translation: CASSRRGAGETDTQYF.

The chain recombines TRBV6-5 with TRBJ2-7; 7 bases fit TRBD1. The germline V gene encodes CDR1 MNHEY and CDR2 SVGAGI. V was clipped by 4 bases and J by 3 bases; unmatched bases: 0. There are 12 residues in the CDR3. CDR3 in amino acids: CASSWDSYEQYF. CDR3 bases: TGTGCCAGCAGTTGGGACAGCTACGAGCAGTACTTC.

This clone was recorded a few times. The rearrangement joins TRBV7-3 to TRBJ1-3, with TRBD1 as a possible D gene (5 bases). Trimming removed 8 bases from V and 2 bases from J, with 13 bases in between. Germline V CDR1 and CDR2: SGHTA, FQGTGA. The CDR3 extends over 14 amino acids. In DNA form, the CDR3 reads TGTGCCAGCGGGCCCGGGGGTCCTGGAAACACCATATATTTT. Encoded protein: CASGPGGPGNTIYF.

This clone was observed a few times. V usage is TRBV6-1 and J usage is TRBJ2-1, with 7 positions matching TRBD1. The J segment lost 10 bases and the V segment lost 6 bases, leaving 9 bases of the junction unmatched. Germline-derived CDR1 and CDR2 are MNHNS and SASEGT. The CDR3 totals 13 residues. The CDR3 loop reads CASRGRDRDEQFF. The DNA of the CDR3 is TGTGCCAGCAGGGGACGCGACAGGGACGAGCAGTTCTTC.

The chain recombines TRBV7-2 with TRBJ2-2; 7 bases match TRBD1. CDR3 length: 16 residues. After removal of 3 bases from V and 1 base from J, the junction contained 5 bases not matched to a gene. Germline CDR1 reads SGHTA; CDR2 reads FQGNSA. CDR3 sequence (DNA): TGTGCCAGCAGCTTGGGACAGTTCGGGAACACCGGGGAGCTGTTTTTT. It translates to CASSLGQFGNTGELFF. The full variable domain, with the rest looked up from reference TRBV7-2 and TRBJ2-2, is GAGVSQSPSNKVTEKGKDVELRCDPISGHTALYWYRQSLGQGLEFLIYFQGNSAPDKSGLPSDRFSAERTGGSVSTLTIQRTQQEDSAVYLCASSLGQFGNTGELFFGEGSRLTVL.

The rearrangement joins TRBV7-3 to TRBJ2-3; tentative D call: TRBD2 (6 bases). Germline V gene data show CDR1 as SGHTA and CDR2 as FQGTGA. The CDR3 consists of 15 residues. V lost 2 bases and J lost 2, with 11 bases in between. The CDR3 protein is CASSLGAGPTDTQYF. The CDR3 DNA follows: TGTGCCAGCAGCTTAGGAGCGGGTCCCACAGATACGCAGTATTTT.

This rearrangement joins TRBV9 to TRBJ2-3; 11 nucleotides agree with TRBD2. Germline CDR1 reads SGDLS; CDR2 reads YYNGEE. V lost 4 bases to trimming and J lost 3 bases; unmatched junction nucleotides: 7. The CDR3 sequence is 16 residues long. CDR3 protein: CASSILSGRGTDTQYF. The CDR3 bases are TGTGCCAGCAGCATTCTTAGCGGGAGGGGGACAGATACGCAGTATTTT.

The sample holds a few counts of this clone. The chain recombines TRBV29-1 with TRBJ2-1; TRBD2 agrees at 8 bases. The CDR3 is 14 residues long. In germline, CDR1 is SQVTM, CDR2 ANQGSEA. V gave up 7 bases and J gave up 7 bases; unmatched junction bases: 12. The CDR3 coding sequence is TGCAGCGCCGAGCGGGAGAGGGGGGTGAATGAGCAGTTCTTC. It translates to CSAERERGVNEQFF.

The chain carries TRBV11-2 and TRBJ2-3; 12 bases match TRBD2. Germline assignment: CDR1 SGHAT and CDR2 FQNNGV. This CDR3 is built from 16 residues. The J segment lost 3 bases and the V segment lost 5 bases, leaving 6 bases of the junction unmatched. The CDR3, as DNA: TGTGCCAGCAGCACCCTAGCGGGAGGGCCGACAGATACGCAGTATTTT. Its protein product is CASSTLAGGPTDTQYF.

This clone was picked up a small number of times. The chain uses TRBV5-4 and TRBJ1-1, with 8 positions matching TRBD1. Trimming cost V 3 bases and J 2 bases; bases outside gene matches: 6. The CDR3 consists of 15 residues. From germline, CDR1 is SGHNT and CDR2 YYREEE (reference sequence). DNA of the CDR3: TGTGCCAGCAGCTCCGCCGGGACAGGAAACACTGAAGCTTTCTTT. It encodes CASSSAGTGNTEAFF. The full variable domain, in which reference TRBV5-4 and TRBJ1-1 provide the parts outside the CDR3, is ETGVTQSPTHLIKTRGQQVTLRCSSQSGHNTVSWYQQALGQGPQFIFQYYREEENGRGNFPPRFSGLQFPNYSSELNVNALELDDSALYLCASSSAGTGNTEAFFGQGTRLTVV.

This clone was seen only a few times. J is TRBJ1-3 and V is TRBV4-2, with D unclear. The CDR3 is 12 residues long. The ends were cut back, 1 base at V and 6 bases at J, with 4 bases in the middle. Germline loops: CDR1 LGHNA, CDR2 YNFKEQ. The CDR3 loop is CASSQVANTIYF. Written as DNA, the CDR3 is TGTGCCAGCAGCCAAGTTGCAAACACCATATATTTT.

The chain uses TRBV7-2 and TRBJ1-5; D uncertain. CDR3 length: 12 amino acids. Germline CDR1 is SGHTA and CDR2 is FQGNSA. The V end lost 6 bases, the J end lost 9 bases, and 12 bases lay between the germline ends. The CDR3 spells CASSFLNSPQHF. The DNA for the CDR3 is TGTGCCAGCAGTTTCCTCAACTCGCCCCAGCATTTT.

The chain employs TRBV28 and TRBJ1-1; tentatively, D is TRBD1 (6 bases). This CDR3 is built from 13 residues. V lost 6 bases and J lost 2, with 10 bases in between. The germline V gene has CDR1 MDHEN and CDR2 SYDVKM. In DNA, the CDR3 is TGTGCCAGCAGATACAGGGTTAACACTGAAGCTTTCTTT. This translates into CASRYRVNTEAFF. The entire variable domain, with the rest obtained from reference TRBV28 and TRBJ1-1, is as follows: DVKVTQSSRYLVKRTGEKVFLECVQDMDHENMFWYRQDPGLGLRLIYFSYDVKMKEKGDIPEGYSVSREKKERFSLILESASTNQTSMYLCASRYRVNTEAFFGQGTRLTVV.

The chain uses TRBV5-1 and TRBJ2-7; tentative D call: TRBD2 (5 bases). Trimming left V 3 bases short and J 6 bases short, with 10 bases between. CDR3 length: 12 amino acids. The germline V gene encodes CDR1 SGHRS and CDR2 YFSETQ. In DNA, the CDR3 is TGCGCCAGCAGCTCGGGGATCCGCGAGCAGTACTTC. Amino acid sequence: CASSSGIREQYF.

The table lists this clone with a few counts. V and J are TRBV30 and TRBJ2-2; 10 nucleotides line up with TRBD1. V lost 5 bases to trimming and J lost 6 bases; unmatched junction nucleotides: 3. The germline V gene has CDR1 GTSNPN and CDR2 SVGIG (reference sequence). The CDR3 is 13 residues long. The CDR3 reads CAWGTGEPGELFF. In nucleotides, the CDR3 is TGTGCCTGGGGGACAGGGGAACCCGGGGAGCTGTTTTTT.

This clone was seen a handful of times. V usage is TRBV5-1 and J usage is TRBJ2-6; 10 bases map to TRBD1. This CDR3 spans 17 amino acids. CDR1 and CDR2 (germline): SGHRS, YFSETQ. Trimming took 4 bases from V and 3 from J; bases not matched to a gene: 7. The CDR3 DNA reads TGCGCCAGCAGCCCCGGGACAGGGGCAGGTGGGGCCAACGTCCTGACTTTC. Residues: CASSPGTGAGGANVLTF.